Following are 6 T cell receptor beta chains from one sample sequenced in a study of cytomegalovirus exposure and HLA in healthy donors (TCRdb year 2017). Receptor libraries were prepared by the immunoSEQ multiplex PCR assay. Sourced from immuneACCESS, this table was stored by TCRdb with only in-frame sequences that have V and J called. A share of the clones is absent; for the studies checked, an unresolved V gene accounts for under half, and the remainder has no known explanation. Within this sample are 130,000 to 150,000 clones, with roughly nine tenths of them counted one time only. The ten most abundant clones make up 9% of the sample. Sequenced sample: PBMCs. All receptors come from a woman under 30 in good health and CMV-seropositive.

The V call is TRBV19, the J call TRBJ2-6, with D possibly TRBD1 on 6 matching bases. CDR1 LNHDA and CDR2 SQIVND come from the germline V gene (reference sequence). Between the trimmed V and J ends, which lost 5 bases and 0 bases, there was a span of 23 bases. The CDR3 contains 20 residues. The CDR3 sequence is CASSVQRTGNPGSGANVLTF. CDR3 DNA: TGTGCCAGTAGTGTTCAAAGAACAGGGAACCCTGGCTCTGGGGCCAACGTCCTGACTTTC. Full variable domain (rest looked up from reference TRBV19 and TRBJ2-6): DGGITQSPKYLFRKEGQNVTLSCEQNLNHDAMYWYRQDPGQGLRLIYYSQIVNDFQKGDIAEGYSVSREKKESFPLTVTSAQKNPTAFYLCASSVQRTGNPGSGANVLTFGAGSRLTVL.

The chain links TRBV7-6 to TRBJ2-5; a possible D gene is TRBD1 (6 bases). Germline CDR1 and CDR2: SGHVS and FNYEAQ. This CDR3 spans 13 amino acids. Between the trimmed V and J ends, which lost 5 bases and 2 bases, there was a span of 9 bases. DNA of the CDR3: TGTGCCAGCAGCCCTGGACAGCAAGAGACCCAGTACTTC. It translates to CASSPGQQETQYF.

The chain combines TRBV5-6 with TRBJ2-7, with TRBD2 as a possible D gene (6 bases). The V end lost 0 bases, the J end lost 2 bases, and 18 bases lay between the germline ends. Per germline, CDR1 SGHDT and CDR2 YYEEEE. The CDR3 is 17 residues long. The DNA of the CDR3 is TGTGCCAGCAGCTTGGAAGGAGGGGCCGGATGGGCCTACGAGCAGTACTTC. This gives the protein CASSLEGGAGWAYEQYF.

V gene TRBV19 combines with J gene TRBJ1-2, with 7 bases that match TRBD1. V dropped 1 base and J dropped 3; count of bases not matched to a gene: 5. CDR1 and CDR2 from the germline V gene are LNHDA and SQIVND (reference sequence). The CDR3 consists of 15 residues. This chain's CDR3 is CASSIGQGEYYGYTF. The CDR3 nucleotides are TGTGCCAGTAGTATAGGCCAGGGGGAGTACTATGGCTACACCTTC. Based on the CDR3 plus reference TRBV19 and TRBJ1-2, the full variable domain is DGGITQSPKYLFRKEGQNVTLSCEQNLNHDAMYWYRQDPGQGLRLIYYSQIVNDFQKGDIAEGYSVSREKKESFPLTVTSAQKNPTAFYLCASSIGQGEYYGYTFGSGTRLTVV.

The table lists this clone with a count of one. V usage is TRBV6-1 and J usage is TRBJ2-1; D perhaps matches TRBD1 (5 bases). CDR1 and CDR2 from the germline V gene are MNHNS and SASEGT. The V end was cut by 10 bases, the J end by 7 bases, with 11 bases between. The CDR3 is 11 amino acids. CDR3 coding DNA: TGTGCCATCCAGAAGGGGAATGAGCAGTTCTTC. Translated: CAIQKGNEQFF.

V usage is TRBV27 and J usage is TRBJ1-6, with TRBD1 as a possible D gene (5 bases). The CDR3 loop spans 11 amino acids. Trimming removed 10 bases from V and 11 bases from J, with 12 bases in between. Germline CDR1 and CDR2: MNHEY and SMNVEV (reference sequence). The CDR3 coding sequence is TGTGCCACTGGGGACTGGGCACCCCTCCACTTT. It codes for CATGDWAPLHF.